The 5 T cell receptor beta chains given below trace back to one sample, sequenced in a study of PD-1 blockade in classical Hodgkin lymphoma. Data came from immunoSEQ multiplex PCR; TCRdb stores just in-frame clones and leaves some out. The sample gives about 21,000 clones, roughly 72% of which show up once; 20% to 25% is in the top ten. Following autologous stem cell transplantation, relapse occurred in every patient, and exposure to brentuximab vedotin varied. Sequenced here: peripheral blood mononuclear cells (PBMCs), sampled at baseline. These receptors originate from a human donor with classical Hodgkin lymphoma.

This chain connects TRBV15 to TRBJ2-5, with a weak D call TRBD1 (7 bases). This CDR3 is 14 amino acids long. V lost 5 bases, J lost 5 bases, and 15 bases lay in between. CDR1 is LNHNV and CDR2 is YYDKDF in the germline V gene (reference sequence). DNA for the CDR3: TGTGCCACCAGCCCCGGAGGGGGCGCGGAGACCCAGTACTTC. It translates to CATSPGGGAETQYF.

The chain links TRBV4-1 to TRBJ2-5; 7 nucleotides align to TRBD2. V lost 4 bases, J lost 3 bases, and 2 bases stayed unmatched. CDR3 length: 13 amino acids. Germline CDR1 and CDR2: MGHRA and YSYEKL. In DNA, the CDR3 is TGCGCCAGCAGCCGACTAGCCAAAGAGACCCAGTACTTC. It yields the protein CASSRLAKETQYF.

The genes are TRBV5-4 and TRBJ2-7; TRBD1 matches 12 bases. The V gene end was trimmed by 1 base and the J gene end by 8 bases; junction bases not matched to a gene: 7. Germline V gene data show CDR1 as SGHNT and CDR2 as YYREEE (reference sequence). The CDR3 covers 15 residues. CDR3: CASSLWDRGRGKQYF. As DNA, the CDR3 is TGTGCCAGCAGCTTGTGGGACAGGGGGCGCGGGAAGCAGTACTTC.

This rearrangement joins TRBV4-1 to TRBJ1-2; D unclear. The germline gives CDR1 MGHRA, CDR2 YSYEKL. The CDR3 length is 15 residues. V lost 0 bases and J 4 bases, leaving 12 bases between the germline ends. CDR3 sequence reads: CASSQDRSRPYGYTF. For the CDR3, the DNA is TGCGCCAGCAGCCAAGATCGTTCGAGACCCTATGGCTACACCTTC.

This clone was seen only a few times. This rearrangement joins TRBV10-3 to TRBJ2-3, with 7 bases that match TRBD2. The CDR3 extends over 12 amino acids. Trimming took 10 bases from V and 3 from J; bases not matched to a gene: 4. The germline gives CDR1 ENHRY, CDR2 SYGVKD. The CDR3 coding sequence is TGTGCCACTTCGCGGGGGACAGATACGCAGTATTTT. This translates into CATSRGTDTQYF.